Described below is a single T cell receptor beta chain sequence and its context. This entry comes from a study of blood T cell repertoires in COVID-19. Turning to the study itself: Samples of COVID-19 (acute and convalescent) were obtained from the United States, Italy and Spain.

Source study methods: Quantification of nucleated cells was approximated via reference gene primer amplification. Only in-frame clones appear in the TCRdb table, and some are missing; sequencing was by immunoSEQ multiplex PCR. From that table come the V and J calls and clone size; the DNA was used to work out D and trimming. The profile covers under 200,000 clones, with more than 85% appearing a single time and 0.99% taken by the ten largest. V dropped 6 bases and J dropped 9; count of bases not matched to a gene: 10. Per germline, CDR1 MDHEN and CDR2 SYDVKM. The CDR3 consists of 15 residues. The source material was peripheral blood. This chain uses TRBV28 with TRBJ1-6; 8 bases are a match to TRBD1. The sequence derives from a man between 18 and 35 years old with acute or convalescent COVID-19. The CDR3 spells CASSSFGQGTSPLHF. CDR3 nucleotide sequence: TGTGCCAGCAGCTCTTTCGGACAGGGAACTTCACCCCTCCACTTT. Drawing the rest from reference TRBV28 and TRBJ1-6, the complete variable domain is DVKVTQSSRYLVKRTGEKVFLECVQDMDHENMFWYRQDPGLGLRLIYFSYDVKMKEKGDIPEGYSVSREKKERFSLILESASTNQTSMYLCASSSFGQGTSPLHFGNGTRLTVT.